This T cell receptor beta chain comes out of a study of OX40 agonist ivuxolimab in advanced cancers. At the level of the study: Therapy given before enrollment (anti-PD-1, anti-PD-L1 or anti-CTLA-4) was allowed, and around 41% had some. Study-level findings and limits: At 0.1 to 3.0 mg/kg and by week 6, CD4+ and CD8+ T cells in the blood had expanded clonally.

The CDR3 totals 14 residues. Germline V gene lookup returns CDR1 MDHEN and CDR2 SYDVKM. Trimming removed 6 bases at V and 3 bases at J, with 15 bases between. The assay was immunoSEQ multiplex PCR, and TCRdb's table has in-frame clones only and misses some. The sample yields 35,000 to 40,000 clones, about three quarters seen once. Points on this clone: Its antigen is undetermined.

The clonotype was recovered from an adult with an advanced solid tumor such as melanoma, head and neck, liver or kidney cancer. The chain employs TRBV28 and TRBJ2-7; a possible D gene is TRBD2 (6 bases). This material consisted of CD4+ or CD8+ T cells sorted from blood, taken in a trial of the OX40 agonist ivuxolimab. CDR3 sequence: CASRTITGSYEQYF. The CDR3 DNA reads TGTGCCAGCAGGACTATTACCGGGAGCTACGAGCAGTACTTC.